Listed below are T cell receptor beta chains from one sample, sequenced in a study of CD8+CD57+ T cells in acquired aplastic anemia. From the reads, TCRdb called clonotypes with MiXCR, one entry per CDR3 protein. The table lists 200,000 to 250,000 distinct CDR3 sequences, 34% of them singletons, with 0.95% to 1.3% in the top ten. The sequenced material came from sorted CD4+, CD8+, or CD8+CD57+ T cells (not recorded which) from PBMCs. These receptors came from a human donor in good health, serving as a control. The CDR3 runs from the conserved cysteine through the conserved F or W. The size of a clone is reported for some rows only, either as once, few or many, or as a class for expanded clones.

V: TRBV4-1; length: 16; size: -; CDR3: CASSARQGAATDTQYF
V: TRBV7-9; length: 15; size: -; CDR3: CASSLPSAGNEKLFF
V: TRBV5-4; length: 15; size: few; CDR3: CASSVGGGQNTEAFF
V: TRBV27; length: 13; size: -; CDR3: CASSREALNEQFF
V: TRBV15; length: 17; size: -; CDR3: CATRLLTSASRSYEQFF
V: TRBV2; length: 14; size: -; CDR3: CASSDRGQTGELFF
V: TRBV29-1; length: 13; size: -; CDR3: CSVDFGGQETQYF
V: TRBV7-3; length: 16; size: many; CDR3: CASSLSSGSSYNEQFF
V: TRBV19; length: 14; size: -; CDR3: CASSIWRSNQPQHF
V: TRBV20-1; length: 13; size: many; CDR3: CSAPGTENTEAFF
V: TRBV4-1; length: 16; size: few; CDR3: CASSQGVPGGNEKLFF
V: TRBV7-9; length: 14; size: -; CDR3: CASSELAGGETQYF
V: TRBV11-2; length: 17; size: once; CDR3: CASSQLPTGPYNSPLHF
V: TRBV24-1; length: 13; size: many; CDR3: CATSPGQYNEQFF
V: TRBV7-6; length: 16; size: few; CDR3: CASSPTGTGPIETQYF
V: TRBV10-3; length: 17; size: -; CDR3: CAISATILAGAGNTQYF
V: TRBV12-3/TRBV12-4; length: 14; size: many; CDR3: CASSLLLTNTEAFF
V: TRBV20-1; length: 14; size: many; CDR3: CSARFGGGTDTQYF
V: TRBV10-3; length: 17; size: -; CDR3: CAIRMLAGGQVLETQYF
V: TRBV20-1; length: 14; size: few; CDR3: CGARDSGGPPEQYF
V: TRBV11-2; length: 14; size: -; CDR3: CASSLRLAGLEAFF
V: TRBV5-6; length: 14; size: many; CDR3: CASSEGPIGNTIYF
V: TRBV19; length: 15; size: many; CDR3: CASSPGLERAGELFF
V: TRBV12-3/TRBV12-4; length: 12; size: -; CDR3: CASSEAGGIAFF
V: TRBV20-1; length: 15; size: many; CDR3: CSAAANRGLRTPLHF
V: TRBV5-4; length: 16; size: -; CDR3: CASSLVTGTGSGELFF
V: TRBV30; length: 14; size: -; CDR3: CAWSRRVIQETQYF
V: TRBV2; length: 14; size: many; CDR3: CASSPDRNGNTIYF
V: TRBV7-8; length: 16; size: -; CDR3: CASSSAAGTNTGELFF
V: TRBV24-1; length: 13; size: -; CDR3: CATSRGGRTEAFF
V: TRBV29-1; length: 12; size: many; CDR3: CSVRLVGDTQYF
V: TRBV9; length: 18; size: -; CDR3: CASSVATVVGLAGNEQYF
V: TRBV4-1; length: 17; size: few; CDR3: CASSRIRGLATYNEQFF
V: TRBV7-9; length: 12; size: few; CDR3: CASSSTGGEQFF
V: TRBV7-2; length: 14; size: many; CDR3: CASSARRGAGDYTF
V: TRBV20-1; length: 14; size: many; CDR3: CSARVVTPYNEQFF
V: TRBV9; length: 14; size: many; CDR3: CASSPQQANYGYTF
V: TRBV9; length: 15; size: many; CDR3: CASSGRVPSTDTQYF
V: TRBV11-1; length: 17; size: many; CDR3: CASSPTPQDRSKPEAFF
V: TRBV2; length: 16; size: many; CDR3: CASSVGQPLGSYEQYF
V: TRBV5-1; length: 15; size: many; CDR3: CASSFQTSGGSEQYF
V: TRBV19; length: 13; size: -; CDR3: CASSIDRVQTQYF
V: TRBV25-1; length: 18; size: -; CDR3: CASSLRLTGLIRSYEQYF
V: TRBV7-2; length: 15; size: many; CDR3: CASSLALAVTDTQYF
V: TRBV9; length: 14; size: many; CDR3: CASSAGLSNQPQHF
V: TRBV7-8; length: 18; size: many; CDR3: CASSSYIPRRGNMETQYF
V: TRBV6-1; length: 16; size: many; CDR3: CASSPHSGRGGHGYTF
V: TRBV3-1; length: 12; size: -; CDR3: CAAGPVRAEAFF